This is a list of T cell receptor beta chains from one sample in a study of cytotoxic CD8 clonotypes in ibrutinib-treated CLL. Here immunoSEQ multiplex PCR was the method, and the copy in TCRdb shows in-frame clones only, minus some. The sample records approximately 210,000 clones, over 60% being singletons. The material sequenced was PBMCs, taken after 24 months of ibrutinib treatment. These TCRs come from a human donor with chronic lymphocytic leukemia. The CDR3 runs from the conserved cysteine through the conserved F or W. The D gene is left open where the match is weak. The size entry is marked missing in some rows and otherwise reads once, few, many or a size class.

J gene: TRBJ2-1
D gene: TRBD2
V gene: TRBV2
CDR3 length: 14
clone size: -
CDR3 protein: CASSELAGVGEQFF
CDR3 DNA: TGTGCCAGCAGTGAACTAGCGGGTGTGGGAGAGCAGTTCTTC

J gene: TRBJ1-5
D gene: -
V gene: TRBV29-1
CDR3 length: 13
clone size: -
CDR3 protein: CSVEAARGQPQHF
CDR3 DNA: TGCAGCGTTGAAGCGGCGCGGGGTCAGCCCCAGCATTTT

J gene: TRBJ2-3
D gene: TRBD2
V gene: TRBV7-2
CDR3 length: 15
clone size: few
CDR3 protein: CASSLGLAGVDTQYF
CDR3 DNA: TGTGCCAGCAGCTTAGGGCTAGCGGGGGTAGATACGCAGTATTTT

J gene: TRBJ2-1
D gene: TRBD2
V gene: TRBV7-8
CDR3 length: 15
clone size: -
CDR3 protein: CASSPVLAVYNEQFF
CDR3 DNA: TGTGCCAGCAGCCCCGTTCTAGCGGTATACAATGAGCAGTTCTTC

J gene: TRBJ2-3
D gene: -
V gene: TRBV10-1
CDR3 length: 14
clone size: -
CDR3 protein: CASSTRILGDTQYF
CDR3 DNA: TGCGCCAGCAGTACTCGAATTTTGGGAGATACGCAGTATTTT

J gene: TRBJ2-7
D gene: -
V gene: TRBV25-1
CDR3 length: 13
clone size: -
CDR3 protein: CASSEAQGGEQYF
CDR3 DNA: TGTGCCAGCAGTGAGGCCCAGGGTGGGGAGCAGTACTTC

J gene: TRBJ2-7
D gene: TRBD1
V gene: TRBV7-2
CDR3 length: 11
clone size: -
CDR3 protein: CASSYGTDTYF
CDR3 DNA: TGTGCCAGCAGCTATGGGACAGACACCTACTTC

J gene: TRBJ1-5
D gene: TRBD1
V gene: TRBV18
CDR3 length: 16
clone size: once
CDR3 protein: CASSLTPWTGEQPQHF
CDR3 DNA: TGTGCCAGCTCCCTCACCCCCTGGACAGGGGAACAGCCCCAGCATTTT

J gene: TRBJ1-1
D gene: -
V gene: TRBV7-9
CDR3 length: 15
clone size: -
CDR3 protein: CASSDRQLRTAEAFF
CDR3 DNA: TGTGCCAGCAGCGACCGACAGCTTAGAACCGCTGAAGCTTTCTTT

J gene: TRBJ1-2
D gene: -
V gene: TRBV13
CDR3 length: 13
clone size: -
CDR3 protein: CASSLAANYGYTF
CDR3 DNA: TGTGCCAGCAGCTTAGCAGCGAACTATGGCTACACCTTC

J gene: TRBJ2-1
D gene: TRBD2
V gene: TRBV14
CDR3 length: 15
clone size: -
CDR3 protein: CASSQGLAGFNEQFF
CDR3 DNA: TGTGCCAGCAGCCAGGGACTAGCGGGATTCAATGAGCAGTTCTTC

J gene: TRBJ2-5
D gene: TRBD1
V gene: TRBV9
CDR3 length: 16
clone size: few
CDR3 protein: CASSTPGQPYQETQYF
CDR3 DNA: TGTGCCAGCAGCACCCCGGGACAGCCGTACCAAGAGACCCAGTACTTC

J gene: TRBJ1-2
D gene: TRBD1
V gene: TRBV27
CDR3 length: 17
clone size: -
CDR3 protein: CASSPRTGPGGGGGYTF
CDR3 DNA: TGTGCCAGCAGTCCACGGACAGGGCCCGGCGGTGGTGGTGGCTACACCTTC

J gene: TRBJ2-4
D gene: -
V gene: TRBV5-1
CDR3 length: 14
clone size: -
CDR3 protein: CASSLGQGQNIQYF
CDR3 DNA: TGCGCCAGCAGCTTGGGGCAGGGCCAAAACATTCAGTACTTC

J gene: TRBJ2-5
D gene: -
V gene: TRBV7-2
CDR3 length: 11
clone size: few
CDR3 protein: CASSRQETQYF
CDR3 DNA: TGTGCCAGCAGTAGACAAGAGACCCAGTACTTC

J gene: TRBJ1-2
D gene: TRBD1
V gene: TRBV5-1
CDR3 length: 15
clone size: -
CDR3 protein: CASSTTGRLSYGYTF
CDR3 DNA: TGCGCCAGCAGTACGACAGGGCGTTTGAGCTATGGCTACACCTTC

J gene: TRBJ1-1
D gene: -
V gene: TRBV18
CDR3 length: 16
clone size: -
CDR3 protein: CASSPNQPGQNTEAFF
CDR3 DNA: TGTGCCAGCTCACCAAACCAACCCGGACAAAACACTGAAGCTTTCTTT

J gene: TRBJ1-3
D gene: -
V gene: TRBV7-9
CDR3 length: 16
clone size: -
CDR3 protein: CASSPSSARSGNTIYF
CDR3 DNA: TGTGCCAGCAGCCCCTCAAGTGCCCGTTCTGGAAACACCATATATTTT

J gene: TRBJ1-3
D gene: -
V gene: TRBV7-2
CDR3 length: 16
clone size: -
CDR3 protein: CASSPRGNRDGGTIYF
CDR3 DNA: TGTGCCAGCAGCCCTAGGGGGAACAGGGACGGTGGGACCATATATTTT

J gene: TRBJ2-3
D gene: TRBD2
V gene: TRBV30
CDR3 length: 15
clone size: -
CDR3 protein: CAWNLLAGEADTQYF
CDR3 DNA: TGTGCCTGGAACCTACTAGCGGGAGAAGCAGATACGCAGTATTTT

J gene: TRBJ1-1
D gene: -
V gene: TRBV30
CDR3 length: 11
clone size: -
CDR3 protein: CAWKDRTEAFF
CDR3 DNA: TGTGCCTGGAAAGACAGGACTGAAGCTTTCTTT

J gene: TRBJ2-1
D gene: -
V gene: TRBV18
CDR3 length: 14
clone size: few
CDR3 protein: CASSPGRRVDEQFF
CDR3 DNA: TGTGCCAGCTCACCGGGACGCCGGGTTGATGAGCAGTTCTTC

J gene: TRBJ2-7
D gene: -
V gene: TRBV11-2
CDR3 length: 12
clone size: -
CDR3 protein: CASSLNDRSQYF
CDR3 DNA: TGTGCCAGCAGCTTAAACGACCGCTCTCAGTACTTC

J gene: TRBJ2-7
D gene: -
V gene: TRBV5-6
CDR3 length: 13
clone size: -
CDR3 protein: CASSTGPRGEQYF
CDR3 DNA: TGTGCCAGCAGCACGGGACCCCGTGGCGAGCAGTACTTC

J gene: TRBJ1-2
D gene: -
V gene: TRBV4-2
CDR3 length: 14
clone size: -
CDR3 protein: CASSQEVRTAGYTF
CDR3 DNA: TGTGCCAGCAGCCAAGAGGTTCGGACAGCGGGCTACACCTTC

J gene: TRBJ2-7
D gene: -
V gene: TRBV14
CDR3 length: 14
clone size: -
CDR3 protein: CASSRRGLAYEQYF
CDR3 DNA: TGTGCCAGCAGCCGGCGGGGTTTGGCCTACGAGCAGTACTTC

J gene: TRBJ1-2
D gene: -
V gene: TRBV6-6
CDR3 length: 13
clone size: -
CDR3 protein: CASTDPGMRGYTF
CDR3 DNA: TGTGCCAGCACCGACCCAGGGATGCGAGGCTACACCTTC

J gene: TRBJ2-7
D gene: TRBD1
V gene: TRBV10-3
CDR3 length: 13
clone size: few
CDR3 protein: CAISTDREYEQYF
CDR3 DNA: TGTGCCATCAGCACGGACAGGGAATACGAGCAGTACTTC

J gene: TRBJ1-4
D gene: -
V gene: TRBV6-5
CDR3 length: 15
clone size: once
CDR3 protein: CASSHKSLSGGKLFF
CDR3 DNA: TGTGCCAGCAGTCATAAAAGCCTCAGTGGAGGAAAACTGTTTTTT

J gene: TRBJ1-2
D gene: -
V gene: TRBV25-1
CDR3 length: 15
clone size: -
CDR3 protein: CASSQGQGRNYGYTF
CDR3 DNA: TGTGCCAGCAGTCAAGGGCAGGGGCGCAACTATGGCTACACCTTC

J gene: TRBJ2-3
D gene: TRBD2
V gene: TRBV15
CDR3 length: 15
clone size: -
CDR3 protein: CATTISGRAGDTQYF
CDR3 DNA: TGTGCCACCACCATTAGCGGGAGGGCAGGAGATACGCAGTATTTT

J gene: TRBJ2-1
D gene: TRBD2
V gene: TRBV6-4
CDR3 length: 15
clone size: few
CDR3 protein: CASSEELAGAHEQFF
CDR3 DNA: TGTGCCAGCAGTGAAGAGCTAGCGGGAGCGCATGAGCAGTTCTTC

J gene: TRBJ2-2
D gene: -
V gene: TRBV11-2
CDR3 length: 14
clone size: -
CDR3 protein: CASSLDRRTGELFF
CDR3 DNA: TGTGCCAGCAGCTTAGATCGGCGCACCGGGGAGCTGTTTTTT

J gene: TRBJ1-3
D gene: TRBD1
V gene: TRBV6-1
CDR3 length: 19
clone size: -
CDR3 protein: CASSGQGRLSGKAGNTIYF
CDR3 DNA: TGTGCCAGCAGTGGACAGGGAAGACTCTCCGGAAAAGCTGGAAACACCATATATTTT

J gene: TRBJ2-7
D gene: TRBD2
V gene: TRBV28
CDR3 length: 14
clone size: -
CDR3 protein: CATRRGGRGYEQYF
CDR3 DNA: TGTGCCACCAGAAGGGGCGGGAGGGGGTACGAGCAGTACTTC

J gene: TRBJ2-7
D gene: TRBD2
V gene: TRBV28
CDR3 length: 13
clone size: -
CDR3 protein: CASHFAGAYEQYF
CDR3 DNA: TGTGCCAGCCATTTTGCGGGGGCCTACGAGCAGTACTTC

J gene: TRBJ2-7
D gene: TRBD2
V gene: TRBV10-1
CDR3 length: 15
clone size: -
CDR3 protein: CASSDFTSGGYEQYF
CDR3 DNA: TGCGCCAGCAGTGATTTTACTAGCGGAGGGTACGAGCAGTACTTC

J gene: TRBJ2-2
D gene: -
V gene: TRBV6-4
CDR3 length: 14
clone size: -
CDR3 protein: CASSVSLNTGELFF
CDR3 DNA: TGTGCCAGCAGTGTATCCTTGAACACCGGGGAGCTGTTTTTT